Each of the 11 T cell receptor beta chains below was sequenced from the same sample in a study of blood T cell repertoires in COVID-19. The data were produced by immunoSEQ multiplex PCR, yet TCRdb's version contains in-frame clones alone and is incomplete. The repertoire has approximately 200,000 clones, roughly three quarters of them found once; the top ten carry under 7%. Sequenced material: peripheral blood. Receptors were obtained from a woman between 35 and 50 years old with COVID-19, enrolled during active disease.

This chain uses TRBV6-5 with TRBJ1-2, with TRBD1 as a possible D gene (5 bases). The V end lost 10 bases, the J end lost 1 base, and 13 bases lay between the germline ends. Germline lookup yields CDR1 MNHEY and CDR2 SVGAGI. CDR3 length: 13 amino acids. The chain's CDR3 is CATFPGGNYGYTF. CDR3 coding DNA: TGTGCCACCTTCCCCGGGGGTAACTATGGCTACACCTTC.

The chain employs TRBV3-1 (or the pseudogene TRBV3-2) and TRBJ1-2, with 7 nucleotides matching TRBD1. Germline-derived CDR1 and CDR2 are LGHDT and YNNKEL (reference sequence). V lost 0 bases, J lost 4 bases, and 2 bases stayed unmatched. The CDR3 has 14 amino acids. The CDR3 region has the DNA TGTGCCAGCAGCCAAGAACAGGGGACCTATGGCTACACCTTC. It yields the protein CASSQEQGTYGYTF.

This clone was recorded a few times. The rearrangement links TRBV5-1 to TRBJ1-2; D is unclear. CDR1 is SGHRS and CDR2 is YFSETQ in the germline V gene. V was trimmed by 4 bases and J by 8 bases, leaving 9 bases between them. The CDR3 spans 11 residues. CDR3 DNA sequence: TGCGCCAGCAGCCGCGAGGCGGGCTACACCTTC. Its translation is CASSREAGYTF. Based on the CDR3 plus reference TRBV5-1 and TRBJ1-2, the full variable domain is KAGVTQTPRYLIKTRGQQVTLSCSPISGHRSVSWYQQTPGQGLQFLFEYFSETQRNKGNFPGRFSGRQFSNSRSEMNVSTLELGDSALYLCASSREAGYTFGSGTRLTVV.

This chain links TRBV9 with TRBJ2-1; 7 bases map to TRBD2. Germline assignment: CDR1 SGDLS and CDR2 YYNGEE. The V gene end was trimmed by 4 bases and the J gene end by 8 bases; junction bases not matched to a gene: 12. The CDR3 runs 15 residues. In nucleotides, the CDR3 is TGTGCCAGCAGCCCGGTGACCGGCGGGAGCTATGAGCAGTTCTTC. Amino acid sequence: CASSPVTGGSYEQFF.

The chain links TRBV5-1 to TRBJ2-7; 10 bases match TRBD2. CDR3 length: 15 amino acids. V shed 0 bases and J 5 bases; nucleotides not matched to a gene: 5. Per germline, CDR1 SGHRS and CDR2 YFSETQ. CDR3 loop: CASSLDGTSVDEQYF. As DNA, the CDR3 is TGCGCCAGCAGCTTGGACGGGACTAGCGTTGACGAGCAGTACTTC.

V is TRBV5-1 and J is TRBJ2-1, with 14 bases fitting TRBD2. V was pared by 0 bases and J by 1 base, with 0 bases of the junction left unmatched. Germline loops: CDR1 SGHRS, CDR2 YFSETQ. There are 17 residues in the CDR3. Here the CDR3 DNA reads TGCGCCAGCAGCTTGGGGACTAGCGGGGGGTCCTACAATGAGCAGTTCTTC. Its protein is CASSLGTSGGSYNEQFF. Based on the CDR3 plus reference TRBV5-1 and TRBJ2-1, the full variable domain is KAGVTQTPRYLIKTRGQQVTLSCSPISGHRSVSWYQQTPGQGLQFLFEYFSETQRNKGNFPGRFSGRQFSNSRSEMNVSTLELGDSALYLCASSLGTSGGSYNEQFFGPGTRLTVL.

The sample holds a few counts of this clone. The rearrangement uses TRBV19 and TRBJ2-3; 7 bases agree with TRBD1. From germline, CDR1 is LNHDA and CDR2 SQIVND (reference sequence). V was clipped by 3 bases and J by 5 bases; unmatched bases: 8. CDR3 length: 15 amino acids. The CDR3 here is CASSIGDRDGDTQYF. CDR3 sequence (DNA): TGTGCCAGTAGTATTGGAGACAGGGATGGAGATACGCAGTATTTT.

The CDR3 DNA reads TGTGCCAGCAGCTTAGGGAGGGTCGGGACAGGGGTCACAGATACGCAGTATTTT. Protein: CASSLGRVGTGVTDTQYF. V is TRBV7-9 and J is TRBJ2-3; 10 bases map to TRBD1. Germline lookup yields CDR1 SEHNR and CDR2 FQNEAQ (reference sequence). The trim removed 1 base at V and 2 bases at J, leaving 9 bases unmatched. This CDR3 comprises 18 residues.

The V gene is TRBV4-2, the J gene TRBJ2-7; TRBD2 might be the D (5 bases). Germline assignment: CDR1 LGHNA and CDR2 YNFKEQ. Trimming left V 0 bases short and J 1 base short, with 13 bases between. The CDR3 totals 16 residues. CDR3 nucleotides: TGTGCCAGCAGCCAAGATCCGCTAGCTACATCCTACGAGCAGTACTTC. It codes for CASSQDPLATSYEQYF.

This chain links TRBV10-2 with TRBJ2-7; 7 nucleotides line up with TRBD1. CDR3 length: 15 residues. Germline-derived CDR1 and CDR2 are WSHSY and SAAADI. Germline trimming cut 8 bases from V and 2 bases from J; bases unmatched to any gene: 12. In DNA form, the CDR3 reads TGCGCCAGCCAGACAGGGAAACCTCAAACCTACGAGCAGTACTTC. It encodes CASQTGKPQTYEQYF.

This clone occurred a few times. The V call is TRBV6-2 or TRBV6-3, the J call TRBJ2-2, with a tentative D call TRBD2 (5 bases). The CDR3 has 15 residues. Trimming cost V 2 bases and J 0 bases, with 7 bases left between them. Germline-derived CDR1 and CDR2 are MNHEY and SVGEGT. In nucleotides, the CDR3 is TGTGCCAGCAGTTACGGGAGCGCGAACACCGGGGAGCTGTTTTTT. Amino acids: CASSYGSANTGELFF.